The 28 T cell receptor beta chains presented below share a single source sample, sequenced in a study of Ad26.COV2.S vaccination and SARS-CoV-2 variants. The treatment denotes: around 19 received Ad26.COV2.S at low or high dose, single or two shots; several received placebo; per-sample allocation not given. Sampling occurred on day 63 after the first vaccine or placebo injection. Clones were read by immunoSEQ multiplex PCR, and TCRdb kept only the in-frame ones, dropping some. The table includes under 500,000 clones, about 90% detected once. This sample comprised peripheral blood, obtained in a trial of Ad26.COV2.S vaccine versus placebo. These receptor sequences come from a person aged 18 to 65 who received the Ad26.COV2.S COVID-19 vaccine or a placebo.

V gene TRBV9 combines with J gene TRBJ2-3; 8 nucleotides align to TRBD1. CDR3 length: 16 amino acids. Germline V lookup: CDR1 SGDLS, CDR2 YYNGEE. V dropped 4 bases and J dropped 2; count of bases not matched to a gene: 9. The CDR3 sequence is CASSPARTGSTDTQYF. The CDR3 DNA reads TGTGCCAGCAGCCCCGCTAGGACAGGGTCCACAGATACGCAGTATTTT.

CDR3 DNA: TGTGCCAGCAGCCAACCTGGGACAGGGGAATCCTACGAGCAGTACTTC. Its translation is CASSQPGTGESYEQYF. J is TRBJ2-7 and V is TRBV3-1 (or the pseudogene TRBV3-2); TRBD1 matches at 10 bases. V lost 2 bases to trimming and J lost 1 base; unmatched junction nucleotides: 5. The CDR3 sequence is 16 residues long. Germline CDR1 is LGHDT and CDR2 is YNNKEL (reference sequence).

The chain is built from TRBV11-2 and TRBJ1-4; D call uncertain. V dropped 5 bases and J dropped 0 bases, with 10 bases sitting between them. The CDR3 covers 15 residues. Per the germline V gene, CDR1 is SGHAT and CDR2 is FQNNGV. CDR3: CASSRTRATNEKLFF. The CDR3 nucleotides read TGTGCCAGCAGCAGGACTCGAGCAACTAATGAAAAACTGTTTTTT.

The chain joins TRBV27 to TRBJ1-1; 8 positions match TRBD1. Losses at the gene ends were 6 bases for V and 5 bases for J; bases not matched to a gene: 8. CDR3 length: 14 amino acids. In germline, CDR1 is MNHEY, CDR2 SMNVEV (reference sequence). The CDR3 reads CASRQGALGTEAFF. CDR3 nucleotide sequence: TGTGCCAGCAGGCAGGGGGCGCTGGGTACTGAAGCTTTCTTT.

V and J are TRBV7-8 and TRBJ2-1; TRBD1 or TRBD2 may be the D gene (5 bases each). Germline CDR1 reads SGHVS; CDR2 reads FQNEAQ. This CDR3 has 11 residues. V lost 5 bases and J 16 bases, leaving 15 bases between the germline ends. The CDR3 DNA reads as TGTGCCAGCAGCACCGGGACGGCAACCTTCTTC. Its protein is CASSTGTATFF.

This chain joins TRBV11-2 and TRBJ2-1; D might be TRBD1 (5 bases). V lost 3 bases, J lost 2 bases, and 8 bases lay in between. The CDR3 covers 14 residues. Germline V lookup: CDR1 SGHAT, CDR2 FQNNGV. The chain's CDR3 is CASSLRTPYNEQFF. Written as DNA, the CDR3 is TGTGCCAGCAGCTTGAGGACACCCTACAATGAGCAGTTCTTC.

This clone showed up just a few times. This chain uses TRBV18 with TRBJ2-1; TRBD2 agrees at 8 bases. V was clipped by 4 bases and J by 6 bases; unmatched bases: 11. CDR1 KGHSH and CDR2 LQKENI come from the germline V gene. CDR3 length: 16 amino acids. The CDR3 is CASSQPGTRRSNEQFF. CDR3 in DNA: TGTGCCAGCTCACAACCCGGGACTAGGAGGTCCAATGAGCAGTTCTTC.

The V gene is TRBV7-9, the J gene TRBJ1-4, with D hard to call. Germline assignment: CDR1 SEHNR and CDR2 FQNEAQ (reference sequence). Trimming stripped 0 bases from V and 6 bases from J, with 5 bases between. There are 13 residues in the CDR3. CDR3 protein: CASSLALYEKLFF. Written as DNA, the CDR3 is TGTGCCAGCAGCTTAGCCCTTTATGAAAAACTGTTTTTT.

J is TRBJ1-4 and V is TRBV10-1; 9 bases match TRBD1. This CDR3 region has 18 residues. Looked up from germline, CDR1 is WNHNN and CDR2 is SYGVQD (reference sequence). With 0 bases clipped from V and 16 bases from J, the junction kept 21 bases outside the gene matches. The CDR3: CASSESGWRTGGGLGRFF. For the CDR3, the DNA is TGCGCCAGCAGTGAGTCTGGCTGGCGCACAGGGGGCGGACTGGGAAGGTTTTTT.

This clone was counted once. V gene TRBV9 combines with J gene TRBJ2-3; a possible D gene is TRBD1 (6 bases). This CDR3 is built from 15 residues. Germline CDR1 is SGDLS and CDR2 is YYNGEE. The V end was cut by 3 bases, the J end by 2 bases, with 13 bases between. Here the CDR3 DNA reads TGTGCCAGCAGCGGAGACAGGATCGACACAGATACGCAGTATTTT. Its protein product is CASSGDRIDTDTQYF. Full variable domain (missing parts from reference TRBV9 and TRBJ2-3): DSGVTQTPKHLITATGQRVTLRCSPRSGDLSVYWYQQSLDQGLQFLIQYYNGEERAKGNILERFSAQQFPDLHSELNLSSLELGDSALYFCASSGDRIDTDTQYFGPGTRLTVL.

The rearrangement joins TRBV19 to TRBJ2-5, with 7 positions matching TRBD2. Germline V CDR1 and CDR2: LNHDA, SQIVND (reference sequence). The J segment lost 4 bases and the V segment lost 0 bases, leaving 2 bases of the junction unmatched. The CDR3 is made up of 14 amino acids. The CDR3 nucleotides are TGTGCCAGTAGTATAGATCGCGGGGGAGAGACCCAGTACTTC. Its protein is CASSIDRGGETQYF.

The table lists this clone with a few counts. The DNA for the CDR3 is TGTGCCAGCAGCCCGGGTATAAATCCCGGGGAGCTGTTTTTT. It translates to CASSPGINPGELFF. V and J are TRBV7-9 and TRBJ2-2; D remains unclear. The CDR3 extends over 14 amino acids. The ends were cut back, 5 bases at V and 6 bases at J, with 13 bases in the middle. The germline CDR1 and CDR2 sequences are SEHNR and FQNEAQ (reference sequence).

This rearrangement joins TRBV5-1 to TRBJ2-1; no definite D call. Trimming cost V 0 bases and J 8 bases, with 15 bases left between them. CDR3 size: 15 residues. Germline V CDR1 and CDR2: SGHRS, YFSETQ. CDR3 bases: TGCGCCAGCAGCTTGGGGATTGAACCCCTTGATGAGCAGTTCTTC. It is translated as CASSLGIEPLDEQFF.

This clone was seen a single time. The chain combines TRBV19 with TRBJ1-5; 9 bases match TRBD1. The V gene end was trimmed by 5 bases and the J gene end by 0 bases; junction bases not matched to a gene: 5. The CDR3 runs to 16 residues. Germline assignment: CDR1 LNHDA and CDR2 SQIVND (reference sequence). For the CDR3, the DNA is TGTGCCAGTAGTGCAAGGACAGGGGTTAGCAATCAGCCCCAGCATTTT. It yields the protein CASSARTGVSNQPQHF.

The chain links TRBV6-5 to TRBJ2-1; unclear D gene. The CDR3 is 14 amino acids. V gave up 2 bases and J gave up 6 bases, with 11 bases separating them. Germline V lookup: CDR1 MNHEY, CDR2 SVGAGI. The CDR3 region is CASSYSLNGNEQFF. The CDR3, as DNA: TGTGCCAGCAGTTACAGTCTTAACGGCAATGAGCAGTTCTTC.

The DNA for the CDR3 is TGTGCCAGCAGCTTCCCGACAGGGCAGTTCGTCGGCTATGGCTACACCTTC. This translates into CASSFPTGQFVGYGYTF. The genes are TRBV7-9 and TRBJ1-2, with 7 bases lining up with TRBD1. CDR3 length: 17 residues. CDR1 and CDR2 (germline): SEHNR, FQNEAQ (reference sequence). Trimming cost V 3 bases and J 4 bases; bases outside gene matches: 14.

This clone came up a few times. The genes are TRBV7-2 and TRBJ2-1; D is uncertain. Per the germline V gene, CDR1 is SGHTA and CDR2 is FQGNSA. V lost 5 bases and J 10 bases, leaving 12 bases between the germline ends. This CDR3 has 12 residues. The CDR3 loop reads CASSATLWEQFF. The CDR3 region has the DNA TGTGCCAGCAGCGCGACTTTGTGGGAGCAGTTCTTC.

CDR3 nucleotide sequence: TGTGCCATCAGTGAACAGGGAGGAAAGGCCAAAAACATTCAGTACTTC. This sequence encodes CAISEQGGKAKNIQYF. The rearrangement uses TRBV10-3 and TRBJ2-4; D tentatively fits TRBD1 or TRBD2 (6 bases each). V dropped 3 bases and J dropped 1 base, with 13 bases sitting between them. Germline V lookup: CDR1 ENHRY, CDR2 SYGVKD. The CDR3 contains 16 residues.

The chain joins TRBV13 to TRBJ1-4, with no clear D. CDR3 length: 15 amino acids. Trimming stripped 4 bases from V and 5 bases from J, with 14 bases between. Germline lookup yields CDR1 PRHDT and CDR2 FYEKMQ (reference sequence). CDR3 in amino acids: CASSSQERKNEKLFF. The DNA for the CDR3 is TGTGCCAGCAGCTCCCAGGAGCGGAAAAATGAAAAACTGTTTTTT.

The V call is TRBV4-1, the J call TRBJ1-1, with a tentative D call TRBD1 (6 bases). Germline V gene lookup returns CDR1 MGHRA and CDR2 YSYEKL. Trimming removed 0 bases at V and 3 bases at J, with 11 bases between. The CDR3 covers 15 residues. CDR3 DNA: TGCGCCAGCAGCCAAGATCGGGGGGGCTACACTGAAGCTTTCTTT. This gives the protein CASSQDRGGYTEAFF.

The V call is TRBV11-2, the J call TRBJ2-7; no reliable D call. The CDR3 has 14 residues. The ends were cut back, 3 bases at V and 6 bases at J, with 15 bases in the middle. Per germline, CDR1 SGHAT and CDR2 FQNNGV. CDR3 sequence reads: CASSLGSSLGEQYF. CDR3 DNA: TGTGCCAGCAGCTTGGGCAGCTCGTTAGGCGAGCAGTACTTC. Variable domain in full (rest from reference TRBV11-2 and TRBJ2-7): EAGVAQSPRYKIIEKRQSVAFWCNPISGHATLYWYQQILGQGPKLLIQFQNNGVVDDSQLPKDRFSAERLKGVDSTLKIQPAKLEDSAVYLCASSLGSSLGEQYFGPGTRLTVT.

This clone was observed a handful of times. CDR3 amino acids: CASSPDRESFQPQHF. The CDR3 DNA follows: TGTGCCAGCAGCCCGGACAGGGAGAGTTTTCAGCCCCAGCATTTT. This chain uses TRBV7-2 with TRBJ1-5; 8 nucleotides match TRBD1. The CDR3 consists of 15 residues. The V gene's germline CDR1 is SGHTA and CDR2 FQGNSA. V shed 5 bases, J shed 6 bases, and the junction held 9 bases outside the gene matches.

The rearrangement links TRBV7-2 to TRBJ2-3; the D is unclear. V was pared by 2 bases and J by 6 bases, with 6 bases between. CDR3 size: 12 residues. Germline V gives CDR1 SGHTA, CDR2 FQGNSA. The CDR3 reads CASSLLVDTQYF. As DNA, the CDR3 is TGTGCCAGCAGCTTATTAGTGGATACGCAGTATTTT.

The chain uses TRBV28 and TRBJ2-7, with a tentative D call TRBD2 (6 bases). The CDR3 has 16 residues. Germline V CDR1 and CDR2: MDHEN, SYDVKM. Trimming left V 5 bases short and J 0 bases short, with 17 bases between. The CDR3 here is CASSLPSGTPSYEQYF. The CDR3 DNA is TGTGCCAGCAGTCTACCCTCCGGGACTCCCTCCTACGAGCAGTACTTC.

This clone has just a few counts. The chain recombines TRBV5-1 with TRBJ1-4; TRBD1 is a possible D gene (5 bases). CDR3 length: 15 residues. Per germline, CDR1 SGHRS and CDR2 YFSETQ. V gave up 3 bases and J gave up 6 bases, with 15 bases separating them. CDR3 nucleotides: TGCGCCAGCAGCTCCGATCGGCCACAGGATGAAAAACTGTTTTTT. Translation: CASSSDRPQDEKLFF.

The chain recombines TRBV28 with TRBJ1-2, with D uncertain. Trimming left V 5 bases short and J 8 bases short, with 18 bases between. CDR3 length equals 14 residues. The germline CDR1 and CDR2 sequences are MDHEN and SYDVKM. The CDR3 is CASSPGTASNGYTF. In nucleotides, the CDR3 is TGTGCCAGCAGTCCCGGCACCGCTTCTAACGGCTACACCTTC.

This clone has only a few counts. The V call is TRBV7-9, the J call TRBJ1-2, with TRBD1 as a possible D gene (5 bases). The V gene lost 1 base and the J gene lost 3 bases, with 12 bases spanning the gap. The CDR3 runs to 15 residues. In germline, CDR1 is SEHNR, CDR2 FQNEAQ (reference sequence). In nucleotides, the CDR3 is TGTGCCAGCAGCTTAGTCGACAGAGGGGACTATGGCTACACCTTC. Translation: CASSLVDRGDYGYTF.

In the case of this clone: The same CDR3 arises from other DNA sequences in this sample as well. The J gene is TRBJ1-2, the V gene TRBV7-2; the D gene is possibly TRBD1 (6 bases). Per the germline V gene, CDR1 is SGHTA and CDR2 is FQGNSA. The CDR3 length is 13 residues. Trimming shortened V by 1 base and J by 7 bases, and 10 bases separated the two germline ends. The CDR3 reads CASSLGTGFGYTF. For the CDR3, the DNA is TGTGCCAGCAGCTTAGGAACAGGGTTTGGCTACACCTTC.